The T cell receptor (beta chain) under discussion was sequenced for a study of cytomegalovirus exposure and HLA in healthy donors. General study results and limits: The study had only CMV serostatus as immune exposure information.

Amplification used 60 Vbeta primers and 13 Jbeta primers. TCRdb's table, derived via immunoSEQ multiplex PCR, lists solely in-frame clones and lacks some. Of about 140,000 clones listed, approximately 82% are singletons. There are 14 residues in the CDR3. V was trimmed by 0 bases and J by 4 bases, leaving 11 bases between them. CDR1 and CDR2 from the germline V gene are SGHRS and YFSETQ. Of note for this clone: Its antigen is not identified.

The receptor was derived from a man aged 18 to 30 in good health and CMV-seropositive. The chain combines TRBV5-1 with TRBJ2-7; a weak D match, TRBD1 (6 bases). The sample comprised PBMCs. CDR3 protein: CASSLDGRGYEQYF. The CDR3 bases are TGCGCCAGCAGCTTGGATGGCAGGGGATACGAGCAGTACTTC.